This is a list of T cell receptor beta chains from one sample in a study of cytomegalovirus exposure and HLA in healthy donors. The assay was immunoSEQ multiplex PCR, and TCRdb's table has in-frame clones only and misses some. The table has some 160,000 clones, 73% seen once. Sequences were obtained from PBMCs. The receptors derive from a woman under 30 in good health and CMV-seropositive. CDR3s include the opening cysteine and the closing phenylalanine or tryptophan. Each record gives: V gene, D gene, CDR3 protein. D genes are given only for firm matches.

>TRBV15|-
CATSRDIRGNEQFF
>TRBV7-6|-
CASSRTGPTGELFF
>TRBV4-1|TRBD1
CASSQEPGQGIYEQYF
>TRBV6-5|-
CASSYPRDSQNTIYF
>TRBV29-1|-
CSVVSFLGYTF
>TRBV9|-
CASSLGGVSTEAFF
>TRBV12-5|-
CASGPSPGTFVLETQYF
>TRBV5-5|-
CASSQDRFPDTQYF
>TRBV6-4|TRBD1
CASSDSPGGNEQFF
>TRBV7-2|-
CASSLYLSEQYF
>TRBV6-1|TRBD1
CASSGPGQGTNQPQHF
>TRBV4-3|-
CASSQEDEGVGYTF
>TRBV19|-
CASSPDRQETQYF
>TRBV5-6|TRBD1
CASSYSGTGAYEQYF
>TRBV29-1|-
CSVPGGTNEKLFF
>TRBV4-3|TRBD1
CASSQEGDRSAYEQYF
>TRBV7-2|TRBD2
CASSFGGGAYEQYF
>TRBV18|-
CASSQVDTLDYGYTF
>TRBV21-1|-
CASSPAGDRDYGYTF